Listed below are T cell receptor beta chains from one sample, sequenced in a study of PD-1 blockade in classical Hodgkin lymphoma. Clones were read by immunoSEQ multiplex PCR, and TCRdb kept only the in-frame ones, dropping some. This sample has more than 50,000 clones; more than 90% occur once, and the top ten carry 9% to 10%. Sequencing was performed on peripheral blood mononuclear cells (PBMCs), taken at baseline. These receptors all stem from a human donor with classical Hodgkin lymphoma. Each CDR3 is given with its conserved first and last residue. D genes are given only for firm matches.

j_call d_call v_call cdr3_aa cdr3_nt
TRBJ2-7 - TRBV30 CAWSVTNYEQYF TGTGCCTGGAGTGTTACAAACTACGAGCAGTACTTC
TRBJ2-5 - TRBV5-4 CASSLAGETQYF TGTGCCAGCAGCTTGGCGGGCGAGACCCAGTACTTC
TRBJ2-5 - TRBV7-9 CASSFVEGQEETQYF TGTGCCAGCAGCTTCGTCGAGGGACAAGAAGAGACCCAGTACTTC
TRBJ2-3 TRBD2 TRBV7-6 CASSLDPAGSTDTQYF TGTGCCAGCAGCTTAGATCCAGCGGGGAGCACAGATACGCAGTATTTT
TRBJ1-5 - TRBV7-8 CASNLGRGQPQHF TGTGCCAGCAACCTGGGAAGGGGGCAGCCCCAGCATTTT
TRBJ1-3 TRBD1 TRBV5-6 CASSLKGGPGNTIYF TGTGCCAGCAGCTTGAAAGGGGGCCCTGGAAACACCATATATTTT
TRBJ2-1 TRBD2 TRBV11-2 CASSLAGASGEQFF TGTGCCAGCAGCTTAGCGGGGGCTAGCGGGGAGCAGTTCTTC
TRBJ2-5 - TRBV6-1 CASSERQGSQETQYF TGTGCCAGCAGTGAAAGGCAGGGGTCCCAAGAGACCCAGTACTTC
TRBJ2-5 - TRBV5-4 CASSLNSGQETQYF TGTGCCAGCAGCTTGAACAGCGGGCAAGAGACCCAGTACTTC
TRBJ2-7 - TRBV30 CAWSVVNMGSYEQYF TGTGCCTGGAGTGTAGTTAACATGGGAAGCTACGAGCAGTACTTC
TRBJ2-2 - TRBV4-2 CASSPLGANTGELFF TGTGCCAGCAGCCCCCTCGGGGCAAACACCGGGGAGCTGTTTTTT
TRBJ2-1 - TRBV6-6 CASSYLGQEQFF TGTGCCAGCAGTTACCTCGGACAGGAGCAGTTCTTC
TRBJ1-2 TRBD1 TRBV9 CASSATGGGSGYTF TGTGCCAGCAGCGCCACAGGGGGCGGGAGTGGCTACACCTTC